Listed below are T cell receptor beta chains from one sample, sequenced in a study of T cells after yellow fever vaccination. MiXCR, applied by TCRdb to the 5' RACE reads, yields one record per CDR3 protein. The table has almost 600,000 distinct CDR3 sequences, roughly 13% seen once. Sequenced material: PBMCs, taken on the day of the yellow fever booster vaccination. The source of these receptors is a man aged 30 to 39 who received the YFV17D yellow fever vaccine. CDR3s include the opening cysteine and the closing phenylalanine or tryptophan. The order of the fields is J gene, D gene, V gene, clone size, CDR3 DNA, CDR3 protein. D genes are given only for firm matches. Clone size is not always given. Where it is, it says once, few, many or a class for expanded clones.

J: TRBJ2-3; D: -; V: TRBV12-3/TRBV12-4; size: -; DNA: TGTGCCAGCAGCACCCGGGACCTAATGACAGATACGCAGTATTTT; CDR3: CASSTRDLMTDTQYF
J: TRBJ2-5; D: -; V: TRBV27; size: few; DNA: TGTGCCAGCAGTTTATTATCCCCAGCGGAAGGCCCGACCCAGTACTTC; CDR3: CASSLLSPAEGPTQYF
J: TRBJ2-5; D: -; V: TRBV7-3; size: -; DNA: TGTGCCAGCAGCCGGGGGTCGTCTGAGACCCAGTACTTC; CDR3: CASSRGSSETQYF
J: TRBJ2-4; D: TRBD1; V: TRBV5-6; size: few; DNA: TGTGCCAGCAGCCGGACAGGGGCAGACATTCAGTACTTC; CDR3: CASSRTGADIQYF
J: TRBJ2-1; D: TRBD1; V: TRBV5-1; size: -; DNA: TGCGCCAGCAGCTTGGGACAGGGGGGGTATGAGCAGTTCTTC; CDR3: CASSLGQGGYEQFF
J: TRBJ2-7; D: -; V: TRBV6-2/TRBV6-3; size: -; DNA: TGTGCCAGCGTTGCGGGACAGCTTCCCTACGAGCAGTACTTC; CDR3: CASVAGQLPYEQYF
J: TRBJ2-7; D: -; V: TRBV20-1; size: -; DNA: TGCAGTGTTAGCCCGTACGAGCAGTACTTC; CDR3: CSVSPYEQYF
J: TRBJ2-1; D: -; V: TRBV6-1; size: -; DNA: TGTGCCAGCAGTGCAATACTGGATGAGCAGTTCTTC; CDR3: CASSAILDEQFF
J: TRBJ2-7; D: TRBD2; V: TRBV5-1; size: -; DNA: TGCGCCAGCAGCCCGGTGGGTACTAGCGGGAGGGCCGCGAACGAGCAGTACTTC; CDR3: CASSPVGTSGRAANEQYF
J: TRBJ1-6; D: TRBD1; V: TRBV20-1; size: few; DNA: TGCAGTGCTAGAGTGGGACAGGGCGGCTCACCCCTCCACTTT; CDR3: CSARVGQGGSPLHF
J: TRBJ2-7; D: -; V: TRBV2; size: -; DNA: TGTGCCAGCAGTGAACGAATGGTAGGGGTCCCTGCGGTTGTCGAGCAGTACTTC; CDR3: CASSERMVGVPAVVEQYF
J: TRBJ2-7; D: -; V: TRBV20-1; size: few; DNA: TGCAGTGCTCAGGACAACTACGAGCAGTACTTC; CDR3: CSAQDNYEQYF
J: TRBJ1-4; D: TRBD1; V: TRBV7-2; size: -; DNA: TGTGCCAGCAGCTCTTCCGGGACAGGGGGTGAAAAACTGTTTTTT; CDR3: CASSSSGTGGEKLFF